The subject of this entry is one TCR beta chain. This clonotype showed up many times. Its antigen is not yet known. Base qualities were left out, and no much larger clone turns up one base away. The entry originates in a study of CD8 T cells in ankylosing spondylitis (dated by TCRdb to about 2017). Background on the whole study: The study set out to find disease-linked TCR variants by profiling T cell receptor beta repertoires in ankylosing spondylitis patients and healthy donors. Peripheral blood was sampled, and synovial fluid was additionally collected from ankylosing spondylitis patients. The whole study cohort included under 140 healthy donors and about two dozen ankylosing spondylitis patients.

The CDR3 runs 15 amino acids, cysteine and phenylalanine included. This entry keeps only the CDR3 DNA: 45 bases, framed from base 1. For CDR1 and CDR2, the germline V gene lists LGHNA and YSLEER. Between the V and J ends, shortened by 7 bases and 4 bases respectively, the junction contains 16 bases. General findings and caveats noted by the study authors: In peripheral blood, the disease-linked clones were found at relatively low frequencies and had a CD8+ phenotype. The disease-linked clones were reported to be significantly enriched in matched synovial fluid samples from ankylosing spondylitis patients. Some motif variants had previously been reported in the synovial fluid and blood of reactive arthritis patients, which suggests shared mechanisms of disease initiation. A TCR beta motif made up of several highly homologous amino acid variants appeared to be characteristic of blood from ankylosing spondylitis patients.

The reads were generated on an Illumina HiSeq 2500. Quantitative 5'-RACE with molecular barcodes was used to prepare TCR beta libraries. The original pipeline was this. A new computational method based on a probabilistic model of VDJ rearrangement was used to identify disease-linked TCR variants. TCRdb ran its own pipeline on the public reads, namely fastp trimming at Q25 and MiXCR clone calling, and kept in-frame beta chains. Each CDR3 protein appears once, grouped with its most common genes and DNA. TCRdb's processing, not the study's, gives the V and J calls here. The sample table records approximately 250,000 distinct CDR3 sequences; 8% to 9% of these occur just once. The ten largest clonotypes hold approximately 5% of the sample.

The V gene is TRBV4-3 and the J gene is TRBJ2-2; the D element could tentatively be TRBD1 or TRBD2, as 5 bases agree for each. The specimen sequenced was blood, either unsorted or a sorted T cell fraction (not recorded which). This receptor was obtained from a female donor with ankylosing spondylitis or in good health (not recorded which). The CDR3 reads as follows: CASTPQRGPTGELFF. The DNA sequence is TGCGCCAGCACCCCCCAGAGGGGTCCCACCGGGGAGCTGTTTTTT.